The clone carrying this TCR beta chain was detected many times. The antigen is undetermined. This sample stems from a study of regulatory T cells in long-lasting Graves disease. At the level of the study: Antithyroid drug exposure in newly diagnosed Graves' patients had lasted under 3 months. Study findings and constraints: The work looked only at peripheral blood and did not look at thyroid tissue. Small numbers of samples may have cut accuracy.

Time point defined: newly diagnosed GD, antithyroid drugs for less than 3 months. RNA extracted from PBMCs served as the sequencing template. Trimming pared 6 bases from V and 4 bases from J, leaving 24 bases between. The CDR3 runs to 17 residues. Germline-derived CDR1 and CDR2 are LNHDA and SQIVND (reference sequence). CDR3 regions were amplified by Arm-PCR using iRepertoire HTBI primers to build TCR beta libraries. One entry per CDR3 protein results from TCRdb running MiXCR on the multiplex PCR reads. The data contain roughly 520,000 distinct CDR3 sequences, 9.5% to 15% of them singletons. The data also belong to a second study, concerning T cells in Graves' hyperthyroidism and ophthalmopathy. That paper adds: The TCR CDR3 first-round RT-PCR relied on the HTBI primer set.

The chain couples TRBV19 to TRBJ1-2; D is possibly TRBD1 (5 bases). The receptor comes from a woman in her twenties or thirties with Graves disease. The sample was peripheral blood mononuclear cells (PBMCs), taken at new diagnosis, from a patient treated with antithyroid drugs. The chain's CDR3 is CASSSPRYRDAIYGYTF. The DNA for the CDR3 is TGTGCCAGTAGCTCCCCTAGGTATCGGGACGCAATCTATGGCTACACCTTC.